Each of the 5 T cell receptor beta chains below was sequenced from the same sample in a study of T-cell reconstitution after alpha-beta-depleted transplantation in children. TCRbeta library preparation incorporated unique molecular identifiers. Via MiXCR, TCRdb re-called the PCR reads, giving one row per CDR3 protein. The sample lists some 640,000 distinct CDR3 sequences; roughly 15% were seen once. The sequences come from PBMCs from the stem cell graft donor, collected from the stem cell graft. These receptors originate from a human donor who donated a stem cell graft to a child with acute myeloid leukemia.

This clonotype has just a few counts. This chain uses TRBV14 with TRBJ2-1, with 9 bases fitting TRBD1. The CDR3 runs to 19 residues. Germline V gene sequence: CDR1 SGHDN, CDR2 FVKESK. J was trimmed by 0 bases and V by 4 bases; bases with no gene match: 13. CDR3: CASSRFRDRVGSSYNEQFF. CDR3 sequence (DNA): TGTGCCAGCAGCCGATTTCGGGACAGGGTGGGGAGCTCCTACAATGAGCAGTTCTTC.

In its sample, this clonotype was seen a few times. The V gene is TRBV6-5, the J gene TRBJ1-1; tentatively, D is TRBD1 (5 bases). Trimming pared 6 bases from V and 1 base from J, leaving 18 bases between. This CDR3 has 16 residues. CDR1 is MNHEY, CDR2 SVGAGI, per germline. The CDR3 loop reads CASSPALGQTNTEAFF. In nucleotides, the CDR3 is TGTGCCAGCAGCCCGGCTCTAGGACAAACGAACACTGAAGCTTTCTTT.

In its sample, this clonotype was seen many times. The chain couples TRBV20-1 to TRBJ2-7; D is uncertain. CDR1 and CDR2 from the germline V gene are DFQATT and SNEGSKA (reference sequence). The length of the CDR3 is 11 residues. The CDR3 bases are TGCAGGGTTGTAGGTGGCTACGAGCAGTACTTC. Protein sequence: CRVVGGYEQYF.

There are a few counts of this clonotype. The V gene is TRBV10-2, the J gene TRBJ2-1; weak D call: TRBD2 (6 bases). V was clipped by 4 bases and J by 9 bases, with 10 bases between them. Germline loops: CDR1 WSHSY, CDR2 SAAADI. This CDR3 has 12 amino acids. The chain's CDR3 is CASSGDFGEQFF. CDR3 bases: TGCGCCAGCAGTGGGGACTTTGGTGAGCAGTTCTTC.

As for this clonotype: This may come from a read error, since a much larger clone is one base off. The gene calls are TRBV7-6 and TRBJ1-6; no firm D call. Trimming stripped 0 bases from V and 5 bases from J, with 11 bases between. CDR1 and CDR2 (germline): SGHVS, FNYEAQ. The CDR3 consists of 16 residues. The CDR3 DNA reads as TGTGCCAGCAGCTTAGCCCAGTCCGAGGATAATTCACCCCTCCACTTT. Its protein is CASSLAQSEDNSPLHF.